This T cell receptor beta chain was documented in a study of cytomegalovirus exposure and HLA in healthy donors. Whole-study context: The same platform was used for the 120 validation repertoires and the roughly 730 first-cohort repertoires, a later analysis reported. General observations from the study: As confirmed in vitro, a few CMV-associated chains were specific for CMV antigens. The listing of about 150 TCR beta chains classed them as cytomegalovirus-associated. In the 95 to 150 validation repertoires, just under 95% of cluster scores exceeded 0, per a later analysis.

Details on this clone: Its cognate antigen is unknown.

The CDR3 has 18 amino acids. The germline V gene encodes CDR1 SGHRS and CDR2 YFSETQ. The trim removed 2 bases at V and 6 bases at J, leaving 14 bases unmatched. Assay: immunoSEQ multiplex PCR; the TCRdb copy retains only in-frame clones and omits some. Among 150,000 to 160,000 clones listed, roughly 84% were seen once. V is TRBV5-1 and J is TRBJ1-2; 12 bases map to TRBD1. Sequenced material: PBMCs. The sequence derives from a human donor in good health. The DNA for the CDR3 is TGCGCCAGCAGCTTTTTTTTGGGACAGGGGGCGCGTGGTGATGGCTACACCTTC. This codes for CASSFFLGQGARGDGYTF.